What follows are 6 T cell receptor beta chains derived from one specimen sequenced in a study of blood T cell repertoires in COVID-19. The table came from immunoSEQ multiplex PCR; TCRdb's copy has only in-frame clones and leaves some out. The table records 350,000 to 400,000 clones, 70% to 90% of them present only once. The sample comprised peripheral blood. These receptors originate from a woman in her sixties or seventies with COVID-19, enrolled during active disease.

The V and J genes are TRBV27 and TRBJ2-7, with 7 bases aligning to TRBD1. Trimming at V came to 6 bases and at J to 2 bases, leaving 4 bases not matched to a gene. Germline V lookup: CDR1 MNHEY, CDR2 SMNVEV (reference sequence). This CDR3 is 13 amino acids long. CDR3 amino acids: CASSQGVAYEQYF. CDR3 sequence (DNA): TGTGCCAGCAGCCAGGGGGTGGCCTACGAGCAGTACTTC.

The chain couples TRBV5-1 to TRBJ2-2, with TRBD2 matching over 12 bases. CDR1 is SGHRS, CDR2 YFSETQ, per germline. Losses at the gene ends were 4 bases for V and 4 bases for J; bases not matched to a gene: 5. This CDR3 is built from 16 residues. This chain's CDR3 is CASSTGLAGITGELFF. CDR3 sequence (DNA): TGCGCCAGCAGCACCGGACTAGCGGGGATCACCGGGGAGCTGTTTTTT.

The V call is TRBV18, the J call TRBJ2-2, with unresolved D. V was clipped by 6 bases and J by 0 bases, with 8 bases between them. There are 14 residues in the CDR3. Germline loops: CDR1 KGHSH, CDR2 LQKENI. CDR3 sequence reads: CASSVLSNTGELFF. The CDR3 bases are TGTGCCAGCTCTGTCTTATCGAACACCGGGGAGCTGTTTTTT.

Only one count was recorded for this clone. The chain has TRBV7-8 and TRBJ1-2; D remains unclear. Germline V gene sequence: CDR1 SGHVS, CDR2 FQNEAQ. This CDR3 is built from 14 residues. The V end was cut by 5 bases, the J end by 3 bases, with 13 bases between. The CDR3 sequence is CASSPPGVHYGYTF. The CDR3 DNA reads TGTGCCAGCAGCCCCCCCGGGGTTCACTATGGCTACACCTTC.

The CDR3 DNA reads as TGTGCCAGCAGCTCCGGACAGGGAATCTACGAGCAGTACTTC. Translating it yields CASSSGQGIYEQYF. This chain links TRBV5-5 with TRBJ2-7; 8 bases are a match to TRBD1. The CDR3 has 14 amino acids. With 3 bases clipped from V and 3 bases from J, the junction kept 5 bases outside the gene matches. Germline CDR1 reads SGHKS; CDR2 reads YYEKEE (reference sequence).

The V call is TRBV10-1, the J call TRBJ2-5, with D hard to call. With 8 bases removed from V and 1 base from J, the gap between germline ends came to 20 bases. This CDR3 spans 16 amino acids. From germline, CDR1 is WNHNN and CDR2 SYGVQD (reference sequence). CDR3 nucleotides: TGCGCCAGCCCTCCTGGAGTAATGGCGGCCCAAGAGACCCAGTACTTC. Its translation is CASPPGVMAAQETQYF.